The clone carrying this T cell receptor beta chain was seen a few times. This sample is part of a study of cytomegalovirus exposure and HLA in healthy donors. Study context: Of the donors genotyped, several hundred in all, about 80% fell in the Caucasian-associated ancestry cluster.

PCR involved 60 Vbeta and 13 Jbeta primers. The protocol was immunoSEQ multiplex PCR, while the TCRdb copy is restricted to in-frame clones and leaves out a portion. The sample carries some 160,000 clones, over 75% recorded once. Source material: PBMCs. The receptor's source is a woman in her twenties or thirties in good health and CMV-seronegative.

The CDR3 sequence is CATQRREAPYEQYF. The CDR3 DNA reads TGTGCCACCCAACGCAGGGAAGCACCCTACGAGCAGTACTTC. This chain joins TRBV19 and TRBJ2-7, with TRBD1 as a possible D gene (5 bases). V was cut by 10 bases and J by 2 bases, with 18 bases left in between. The CDR3 covers 14 residues. The germline CDR1 and CDR2 sequences are LNHDA and SQIVND (reference sequence).